This T cell receptor (beta chain) was found in a study of response to subunit inactivated influenza vaccine. A single record per CDR3 protein comes from TCRdb applying MiXCR to the RT-PCR reads. This sample has about 500,000 distinct CDR3 sequences, with 13% found just once. The V and J ends lost 3 bases and 3 bases, in that order; junction bases with no gene match: 6. CDR1 is LNHDA, CDR2 SQIVND, per germline (reference sequence). The CDR3 runs 15 residues. The input for sequencing was PBMCs from blood, taken about 40 days after vaccination. This rearrangement joins TRBV19 to TRBJ2-7; TRBD1 matches 9 bases. The TCR originated in a middle-aged man who received an inactivated influenza vaccine. The CDR3 DNA sequence: TGTGCCAGTAGTATCCGACCGGGACAGGGCTACGAGCAGTACTTC. As protein: CASSIRPGQGYEQYF.